This passage covers 29 T cell receptor beta chains from one sample sequenced in a study of shared clonotypes between healthy human individuals (dated by TCRdb to the early 2020s). Library preparation was by the immunoSEQ multiplex PCR assay. In TCRdb, the immuneACCESS table is reduced to in-frame sequences with V and J assigned. These tables do not hold every clone; where another copy was compared, an unresolved V gene accounts for under half, and the others remain unexplained. For this sample there are over 1.4 million clones; over 95% appear just once. The ten largest clones add up to about 1% of the sample. Sequencing was done on a sample of naive CD4+ T cells sorted from blood. The cell subset or site label corresponds to: CD45RA+ positively selected. Every receptor here comes from a man aged 25 to 40 in good health.

The chain uses TRBV7-2 and TRBJ1-2; D remains ambiguous. Germline V gene lookup returns CDR1 SGHTA and CDR2 FQGNSA. This CDR3 comprises 15 residues. V was clipped by 2 bases and J by 7 bases, with 17 bases between them. CDR3 amino acids: CASSLNPSGFSGYTF. In DNA form, the CDR3 reads TGTGCCAGCAGCTTAAACCCATCGGGGTTTAGTGGCTACACCTTC. The full variable domain, completed using reference TRBV7-2 and TRBJ1-2, is GAGVSQSPSNKVTEKGKDVELRCDPISGHTALYWYRQSLGQGLEFLIYFQGNSAPDKSGLPSDRFSAERTGGSVSTLTIQRTQQEDSAVYLCASSLNPSGFSGYTFGSGTRLTVV.

The CDR3 nucleotides are TGTGCCATCAGAGCGGGACAGGGCTTTCACAATGAGCAGTTCTTC. Encoded protein: CAIRAGQGFHNEQFF. The chain recombines TRBV10-3 with TRBJ2-1, with 9 bases fitting TRBD1. Trimming took 6 bases from V and 5 from J; bases not matched to a gene: 8. Germline V gives CDR1 ENHRY, CDR2 SYGVKD. The CDR3 has 15 residues.

J is TRBJ2-3 and V is TRBV5-1; 7 nucleotides agree with TRBD2. CDR3 length: 15 residues. Germline V lookup: CDR1 SGHRS, CDR2 YFSETQ. V lost 0 bases to trimming and J lost 3 bases; unmatched junction nucleotides: 4. This CDR3 is CASSLDPSGTDTQYF. CDR3 nucleotide sequence: TGCGCCAGCAGCTTGGACCCTAGCGGTACAGATACGCAGTATTTT.

V is TRBV29-1 and J is TRBJ2-7, with D perhaps given as TRBD1 or TRBD2 (5 bases each). Deletions cut 6 bases from V and 0 bases from J, with 12 bases between. The CDR3 loop spans 13 amino acids. Germline V gene lookup returns CDR1 SQVTM and CDR2 ANQGSEA. The CDR3 region is CSVLTGTSYEQYF. In nucleotides, the CDR3 is TGCAGCGTCTTAACGGGGACCTCCTACGAGCAGTACTTC.

The V call is TRBV5-1, the J call TRBJ1-1, with unresolved D. The CDR3 extends over 14 amino acids. Germline CDR1 is SGHRS and CDR2 is YFSETQ. The V gene lost 0 bases and the J gene lost 1 base, with 7 bases spanning the gap. The CDR3 DNA reads TGCGCCAGCAGCTTGGGAACCACGAACACTGAAGCTTTCTTT. It yields the protein CASSLGTTNTEAFF.

The CDR3 loop is CASSLGPQGGDTDTQYF. The CDR3 nucleotides read TGCGCCAGCAGCTTGGGTCCCCAGGGTGGCGACACAGATACGCAGTATTTT. This chain joins TRBV5-1 and TRBJ2-3, with D possibly TRBD1 on 5 matching bases. Germline V gives CDR1 SGHRS, CDR2 YFSETQ. V was clipped by 0 bases and J by 2 bases, with 16 bases between them. The CDR3 consists of 17 residues.

CDR3 sequence: CASSPKDGEKLFF. CDR3 in DNA: TGTGCCAGCTCACCAAAGGACGGTGAAAAACTGTTTTTT. This chain connects TRBV18 to TRBJ1-4; the D is unclear. Per the germline V gene, CDR1 is KGHSH and CDR2 is LQKENI. The CDR3 loop spans 13 amino acids. V was clipped by 2 bases and J by 7 bases, with 8 bases between them.

The rearrangement joins TRBV18 to TRBJ2-2; the match to TRBD1 covers 7 bases. Germline V gene data show CDR1 as KGHSH and CDR2 as LQKENI. Trimming took 5 bases from V and 3 from J; bases not matched to a gene: 9. This CDR3 comprises 16 residues. CDR3 coding DNA: TGTGCCAGCTCAATTTTATCCGACAGGGACACCGGGGAGCTGTTTTTT. As protein: CASSILSDRDTGELFF.

The gene calls are TRBV6-1 and TRBJ2-7, with 7 bases that match TRBD1. The germline V gene encodes CDR1 MNHNS and CDR2 SASEGT. With V trimmed by 6 bases and J by 5 bases, 10 bases remained unmatched. The CDR3 length is 14 residues. The CDR3 sequence is CASSYRGAENEQYF. In DNA, the CDR3 is TGTGCCAGCAGCTACAGGGGTGCAGAGAACGAGCAGTACTTC.

The chain carries TRBV10-3 and TRBJ2-1, with 7 nucleotides matching TRBD2. Per the germline V gene, CDR1 is ENHRY and CDR2 is SYGVKD. J gave up 10 bases and V 4 bases, and 4 bases lay outside the gene matches. This CDR3 has 12 residues. The CDR3, as DNA: TGTGCCATCAGTGTAGGAGCGGGAGAGCAGTTCTTC. It codes for CAISVGAGEQFF.

CDR3 region: CASSYLDPQETQYF. Here the CDR3 DNA reads TGTGCCAGCAGTTACCTGGACCCCCAAGAGACCCAGTACTTC. V is TRBV6-6 and J is TRBJ2-5, with no clear D. V lost 2 bases and J 1 base, leaving 8 bases between the germline ends. The germline gives CDR1 MNHNY, CDR2 SVGAGI (reference sequence). CDR3 size: 14 residues.

This clone appeared a few times. The chain is built from TRBV9 and TRBJ2-7; TRBD2 is a possible D gene (5 bases). Trimming shortened V by 7 bases and J by 2 bases, and 13 bases separated the two germline ends. CDR1 is SGDLS and CDR2 is YYNGEE in the germline V gene. The length of the CDR3 is 13 residues. CDR3 coding DNA: TGTGCCAGCGGCAAGGACTCCGCCTACGAGCAGTACTTC. It specifies CASGKDSAYEQYF.

CDR3 region: CASSSETLSYNEQFF. The CDR3 DNA reads as TGTGCCAGCAGCTCTGAGACTCTCTCCTACAATGAGCAGTTCTTC. The rearrangement joins TRBV5-4 to TRBJ2-1, with no clear D. Trimming shortened V by 3 bases and J by 0 bases, and 10 bases separated the two germline ends. CDR3 length: 15 amino acids. CDR1 is SGHNT, CDR2 YYREEE, per germline (reference sequence).

The chain carries TRBV12-5 and TRBJ1-1; D is possibly TRBD1 (6 bases). Germline CDR1 is LGHNT and CDR2 is FRNRAP. The CDR3 is 12 residues long. Deletions cut 5 bases from V and 8 bases from J, with 12 bases between. CDR3 in amino acids: CASGEQGGEAFF. As DNA, the CDR3 is TGTGCTAGTGGTGAACAGGGAGGGGAAGCTTTCTTT.

Worth noting for this clone: In the same sample, other DNA sequences code for this CDR3. The V gene is TRBV18, the J gene TRBJ2-5; D gene uncertain. Trimming pared 6 bases from V and 1 base from J, leaving 3 bases between. CDR1 and CDR2 (germline): KGHSH, LQKENI. There are 11 residues in the CDR3. The CDR3 reads CASSLQETQYF. In nucleotides, the CDR3 is TGTGCCAGCTCCCTCCAAGAGACCCAGTACTTC. The whole variable domain, filled in from reference TRBV18 and TRBJ2-5, reads NAGVMQNPRHLVRRRGQEARLRCSPMKGHSHVYWYRQLPEEGLKFMVYLQKENIIDESGMPKERFSAEFPKEGPSILRIQQVVRGDSAAYFCASSLQETQYFGPGTRLLVL.

In the case of this clone: The junction does not match germline at one end; this may be a read error. The chain links TRBV7-7 to TRBJ2-5; perhaps D is TRBD1 or TRBD2 (5 bases each). Germline CDR1 is SSHAT and CDR2 is FNYEAQ (reference sequence). There are 14 residues in the CDR3. The CDR3 DNA follows: TGTGCTAGCAGCTTAGCAGGGCCGGGGGAGACCCAGTACTTC. Translation gives CASSLAGPGETQYF. Based on the CDR3 plus reference TRBV7-7 and TRBJ2-5, the full variable domain is GAGVSQSPRYKVTKRGQDVTLRCDPISSHATLYWYQQALGQGPEFLTYFNYEAQPDKSGLPSDRFSAERPEGSISTLTIQRTEQRDSAMYRCASSLAGPGETQYFGPGTRLLVL.

The rearrangement uses TRBV4-3 and TRBJ2-3, with 7 nucleotides matching TRBD1. The CDR3 is made up of 16 amino acids. Trimming cost V 3 bases and J 2 bases; bases outside gene matches: 8. CDR1 and CDR2 (germline): LGHNA, YSLEER. The CDR3 protein is CASSQLTGTVTDTQYF. The CDR3 DNA is TGCGCCAGCAGCCAGCTAACCGGGACAGTCACAGATACGCAGTATTTT.

This chain uses TRBV27 with TRBJ2-3; 7 nucleotides match TRBD2. CDR3 length: 15 amino acids. V was clipped by 6 bases and J by 4 bases; unmatched bases: 10. From germline, CDR1 is MNHEY and CDR2 SMNVEV (reference sequence). Here the CDR3 reads CASRFGGRKSDTQYF. The CDR3 region has the DNA TGTGCCAGCAGGTTTGGCGGGAGAAAGTCAGATACGCAGTATTTT.

J is TRBJ2-5 and V is TRBV6-1; possible D gene TRBD1, 6 bases. This CDR3 is 14 amino acids long. V lost 5 bases to trimming and J lost 1 base, with 11 bases between them. The germline CDR1 and CDR2 sequences are MNHNS and SASEGT. CDR3: CASSLDRTQETQYF. In nucleotides, the CDR3 is TGTGCCAGCAGTTTGGACAGAACCCAAGAGACCCAGTACTTC.

V usage is TRBV6-1 and J usage is TRBJ2-1, with D possibly being TRBD2 (6 bases). The V gene's germline CDR1 is MNHNS and CDR2 SASEGT. Trimming shortened V by 1 base and J by 4 bases, and 14 bases separated the two germline ends. CDR3 length equals 16 residues. In DNA, the CDR3 is TGTGCCAGCAGTGAAGTCGCACTAGCCGGGTACAATGAGCAGTTCTTC. Translating gives CASSEVALAGYNEQFF.

V usage is TRBV28 and J usage is TRBJ2-1; D not resolved. The CDR3 is 12 residues long. Trimming cost V 4 bases and J 11 bases, with 12 bases left between them. CDR1 is MDHEN, CDR2 SYDVKM, per germline. The DNA for the CDR3 is TGTGCCAGCAGTTCCCGGGTAGTAAAGCAGTTCTTC. It encodes CASSSRVVKQFF.

CDR3 sequence (DNA): TGTGCCAGCAGAGTGGACGCACCCTACAATGAGCAGTTCTTC. Protein: CASRVDAPYNEQFF. The chain joins TRBV28 to TRBJ2-1; D remains ambiguous. Germline-derived CDR1 and CDR2 are MDHEN and SYDVKM. The germline V and J ends were trimmed by 6 bases and 2 bases, with 11 bases remaining between them. The CDR3 has 14 amino acids.

J is TRBJ2-2 and V is TRBV15; D is undetermined. Germline assignment: CDR1 LNHNV and CDR2 YYDKDF (reference sequence). This CDR3 is built from 15 residues. V gave up 0 bases and J gave up 5 bases, with 10 bases separating them. The CDR3 spells CATSRDLERTGELFF. CDR3 nucleotide sequence: TGTGCCACCAGCAGAGATCTCGAAAGAACCGGGGAGCTGTTTTTT.

About this clone itself: In the same sample, other DNA sequences code for this CDR3. The V gene is TRBV27, the J gene TRBJ2-3; D is unclear. V lost 3 bases, J lost 0 bases, and 10 bases lay in between. Germline lookup yields CDR1 MNHEY and CDR2 SMNVEV (reference sequence). The CDR3 contains 15 residues. The CDR3 sequence is CASSFSGRSTDTQYF. CDR3 sequence (DNA): TGTGCCAGCAGTTTTTCGGGCCGGAGCACAGATACGCAGTATTTT.

The chain is built from TRBV6-1 and TRBJ2-3, with TRBD2 matching over 10 bases. The length of the CDR3 is 15 residues. CDR1 and CDR2 from the germline V gene are MNHNS and SASEGT. J gave up 4 bases and V 6 bases, and 7 bases lay outside the gene matches. CDR3 residues: CASSTLAGVADTQYF. CDR3 nucleotide sequence: TGTGCCAGCAGCACCCTAGCGGGAGTGGCAGATACGCAGTATTTT.

The V and J genes are TRBV5-1 and TRBJ2-3; D uncertain. CDR3 length: 15 amino acids. V was trimmed by 3 bases and J by 8 bases, leaving 19 bases between them. Germline-derived CDR1 and CDR2 are SGHRS and YFSETQ. CDR3 sequence (DNA): TGCGCCAGCAGCTCCTCTCCCGCTGAGTTGTTTACGCAGTATTTT. Translated, it gives CASSSSPAELFTQYF.

V gene TRBV6-5 combines with J gene TRBJ2-7; 8 bases match TRBD1. Per the germline V gene, CDR1 is MNHEY and CDR2 is SVGAGI. J gave up 4 bases and V 8 bases, and 1 base lay outside the gene matches. This CDR3 has 11 residues. Here the CDR3 DNA reads TGTGCCAGCTGGACAGGGTACGAGCAGTACTTC. This gives the protein CASWTGYEQYF.

In this sample, this clone turned up once. The J gene is TRBJ2-3, the V gene TRBV7-6; 10 bases fit TRBD2. Per the germline V gene, CDR1 is SGHVS and CDR2 is FNYEAQ. The CDR3 spans 17 residues. The junction had 8 bases not matched to a gene; V was cut back by 5 bases and J by 0 bases. CDR3: CASSQRQTSGSTDTQYF. CDR3 in DNA: TGTGCCAGCAGCCAACGGCAGACTAGCGGGAGCACAGATACGCAGTATTTT. Variable domain in full (rest from reference TRBV7-6 and TRBJ2-3): GAGVSQSPRYKVTKRGQDVALRCDPISGHVSLYWYRQALGQGPEFLTYFNYEAQQDKSGLPNDRFSAERPEGSISTLTIQRTEQRDSAMYRCASSQRQTSGSTDTQYFGPGTRLTVL.

The chain couples TRBV7-8 to TRBJ2-7; D call uncertain. The V end was cut by 0 bases, the J end by 3 bases, with 15 bases between. CDR1 and CDR2 from the germline V gene are SGHVS and FQNEAQ. The CDR3 is 16 residues long. CDR3 in DNA: TGTGCCAGCAGCTTAGCACAAAATCCAACCCTCTACGAGCAGTACTTC. It yields the protein CASSLAQNPTLYEQYF.